The T cell receptor beta chain described here comes from a study of blood T cell repertoires in COVID-19. Study context: Acute and convalescent COVID-19 samples came from the United States, Italy and Spain.

The V end was cut by 5 bases, the J end by 0 bases, with 11 bases between. Germline lookup yields CDR1 SGHAT and CDR2 FQNNGV. This CDR3 spans 14 amino acids. In the source study's methods: Estimation of nucleated cell counts relied on the amplification of reference gene primers. The method was immunoSEQ multiplex PCR; TCRdb's version includes in-frame clones alone and lacks a portion of them. The V and J calls and the clone size are those of that table, but D and trimming were determined from the DNA. The sample comprises about 180,000 clones, roughly three quarters of which are singletons, and approximately 15% rests with the top ten. Contact with a PCR-confirmed or clinician-diagnosed COVID-19 case occurred within 2 weeks of entry.

This receptor was identified in a man in his sixties who had been exposed to COVID-19. The sample consisted of PBMCs or T cells enriched from blood (not recorded which). V gene TRBV11-2 combines with J gene TRBJ2-7, with TRBD2 as a possible D gene (6 bases). The CDR3 sequence is CASSTGGASYEQYF. In DNA form, the CDR3 reads TGTGCCAGCAGCACCGGGGGAGCCTCCTACGAGCAGTACTTC.